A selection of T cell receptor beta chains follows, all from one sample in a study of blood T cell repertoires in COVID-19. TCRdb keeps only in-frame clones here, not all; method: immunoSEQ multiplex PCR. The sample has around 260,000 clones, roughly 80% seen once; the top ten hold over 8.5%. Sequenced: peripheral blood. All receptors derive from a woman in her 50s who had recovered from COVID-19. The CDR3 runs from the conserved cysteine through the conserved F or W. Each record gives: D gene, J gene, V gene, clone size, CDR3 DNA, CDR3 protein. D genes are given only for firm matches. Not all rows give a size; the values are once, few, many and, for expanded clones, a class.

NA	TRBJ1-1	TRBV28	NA	TGTGCCAGCAGTTTATCGCAGGGTGGGGTAGCTGAAGCTTTCTTT	CASSLSQGGVAEAFF
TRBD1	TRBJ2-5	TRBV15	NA	TGTGCCACCAGAGCCGGGACAGGGGTCTTAGGGGAGACCCAGTACTTC	CATRAGTGVLGETQYF
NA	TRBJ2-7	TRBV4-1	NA	TGCGCCAGCAGTAGTTCTAGGACCTACGAGCAGTACTTC	CASSSSRTYEQYF
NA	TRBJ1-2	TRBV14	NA	TGTGCCAGCAGCCAAGATTGGACTTATGGCTACACCTTC	CASSQDWTYGYTF
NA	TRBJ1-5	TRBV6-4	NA	TGTGCCAGCAGTGTGGAGGCCAATCAGCCCCAGCATTTT	CASSVEANQPQHF
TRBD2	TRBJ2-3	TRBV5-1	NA	TGCGCCAGCAGCTCAATAGCGGGGGGCACAGATACGCAGTATTTT	CASSSIAGGTDTQYF
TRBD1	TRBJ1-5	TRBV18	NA	TGTGCCAGCTCACCGGGGACAGGACAAAATCAGCCCCAGCATTTT	CASSPGTGQNQPQHF
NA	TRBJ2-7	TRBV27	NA	TGTGCCAGCAGTCTTGCGGTTTCGGGCGAGCAGTACTTC	CASSLAVSGEQYF
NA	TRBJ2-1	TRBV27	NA	TGTGCCAGCAGTTTACTCAGGGGCAATGAGCAGTTCTTC	CASSLLRGNEQFF
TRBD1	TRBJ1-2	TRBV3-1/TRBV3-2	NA	TGTGCCAGCAGCCACGGGACAGGGGCCCTAACGGGCTATGGCTACACCTTC	CASSHGTGALTGYGYTF
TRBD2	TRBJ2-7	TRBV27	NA	TGTGCCAGCAGCCCAGCGGGGTCCTACGAGCAGTACTTC	CASSPAGSYEQYF
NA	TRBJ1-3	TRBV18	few	TGTGCCAGCTCACCTCCTGGACAATACTCTGGAAACACCATATATTTT	CASSPPGQYSGNTIYF
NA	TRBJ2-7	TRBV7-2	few	TGTGCCAGCAGCTTAGCCTCAATGGGGGGCTCCTACGAGCAGTACTTC	CASSLASMGGSYEQYF
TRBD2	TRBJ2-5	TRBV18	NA	TGTGCCAGCTCACCAAAAGCGGGAGGGAGAGAGACCCAGTACTTC	CASSPKAGGRETQYF
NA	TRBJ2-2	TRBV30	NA	TGTGCCTGGTCACAGGGTAGAGAGACCGGGGAGCTGTTTTTT	CAWSQGRETGELFF
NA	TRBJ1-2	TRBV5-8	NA	TGTGCCAGCAGACAACGGGGTAACTATGGCTACACCTTC	CASRQRGNYGYTF
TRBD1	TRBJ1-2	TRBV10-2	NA	TGCGCCAGCAGTGACCACCAAGGGACAGGGAATAACTATGGCTACACCTTC	CASSDHQGTGNNYGYTF
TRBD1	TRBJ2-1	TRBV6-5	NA	TGTGCCAGCAGCGGACAGGGGGCTTACAATGAGCAGTTCTTC	CASSGQGAYNEQFF
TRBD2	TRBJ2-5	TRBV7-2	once	TGTGCCAGCAGCCGCACCGGGACTAGACACGAGACCCAGTACTTC	CASSRTGTRHETQYF
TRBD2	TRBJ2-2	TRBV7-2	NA	TGTGCCAGCAGCTTTTTCGGACTAGCGAACACCGGGGAGCTGTTTTTT	CASSFFGLANTGELFF
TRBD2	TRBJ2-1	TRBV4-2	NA	TGTGCCAGCAGCCAAGGCGGGGGTTACAATGAGCAGTTCTTC	CASSQGGGYNEQFF
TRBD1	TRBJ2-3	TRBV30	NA	TGTGCCTGGAGCTCCGGGACAGGGAGGACAGATACGCAGTATTTT	CAWSSGTGRTDTQYF
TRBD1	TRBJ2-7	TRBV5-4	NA	TGTGCCAGCAGCATACAGGGGGCTCGGGAGCAGTACTTC	CASSIQGAREQYF
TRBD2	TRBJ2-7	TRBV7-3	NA	TGTGCCAGCAGCGTAGGGACTAGCGGGAGCTACGAGCAGTACTTC	CASSVGTSGSYEQYF
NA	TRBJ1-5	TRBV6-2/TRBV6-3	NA	TGTGCCAGCAGTCTCTACAGCGTACAGGATCAGCCCCAGCATTTT	CASSLYSVQDQPQHF
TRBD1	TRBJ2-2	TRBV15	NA	TGTGCCACCAGCAGAGCCCGCACTACAGGGGTCGGGGAGCTGTTTTTT	CATSRARTTGVGELFF
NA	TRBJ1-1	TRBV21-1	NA	TGTGCCAGCAGCAAAGGGCAGGGTTGGGACACTGAAGCTTTCTTT	CASSKGQGWDTEAFF
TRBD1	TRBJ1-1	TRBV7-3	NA	TGTGCCAGCAGCTCACAGGGGGCGGCTGAAGCTTTCTTT	CASSSQGAAEAFF
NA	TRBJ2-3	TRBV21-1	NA	TGTGCCAGCAGTTACGGGACTAGCACCCGTTTGGTCTGGCTGACAGATACGCAGTATTTT	CASSYGTSTRLVWLTDTQYF
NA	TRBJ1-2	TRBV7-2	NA	TGTGCCAGCAGCCCGGGACGGGGGGCGGGGTATGGCTACACCTTC	CASSPGRGAGYGYTF
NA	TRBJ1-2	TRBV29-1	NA	TGCAGCGTTGAGGGGGACAACACTAACTATGGCTACACCTTC	CSVEGDNTNYGYTF
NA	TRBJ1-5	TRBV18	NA	TGTGCCAGCTCACCAGGGGAACAGGGCGCTAATCAGCCCCAGCATTTT	CASSPGEQGANQPQHF
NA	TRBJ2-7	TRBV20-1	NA	TGCAGTGCTAGGTCTAACCACGAGCAGTACTTC	CSARSNHEQYF
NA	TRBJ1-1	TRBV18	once	TGTGCCAGCTCACCCCCGACAGCACTGAACACTGAAGCTTTCTTT	CASSPPTALNTEAFF
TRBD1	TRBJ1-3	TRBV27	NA	TGTGCCAGCAGTTTAACCGGGACAGGGTATTCTCGGTCTGGAAACACCATATATTTT	CASSLTGTGYSRSGNTIYF
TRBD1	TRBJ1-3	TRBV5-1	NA	TGCGCCAGCAGCTCAGGGGGGAGCTCTGGAAACACCATATATTTT	CASSSGGSSGNTIYF
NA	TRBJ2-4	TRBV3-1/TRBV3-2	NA	TGTGCCAGCAGCCAAGAGAGGTCCGGTACAGGGAAAGCCAAAAACATTCAGTACTTC	CASSQERSGTGKAKNIQYF
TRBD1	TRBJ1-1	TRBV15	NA	TGTGCCACCAGCAGAGACAGGGGGATGGTTGAAGCTTTCTTT	CATSRDRGMVEAFF
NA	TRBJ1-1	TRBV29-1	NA	TGCAGCGTTGGGGGTGGGGACACGAACACTGAAGCTTTCTTT	CSVGGGDTNTEAFF
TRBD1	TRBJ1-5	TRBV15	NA	TGTGCCACCAGCAGAGACCGACAGGGATGGCAGCCCCAGCATTTT	CATSRDRQGWQPQHF
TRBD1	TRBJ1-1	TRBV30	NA	TGTGCCGGACAGGGGAGGGGCACTGAAGCTTTCTTT	CAGQGRGTEAFF
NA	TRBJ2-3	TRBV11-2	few	TGTGCCAGCAGCCCGAGCACAGATACGCAGTATTTT	CASSPSTDTQYF
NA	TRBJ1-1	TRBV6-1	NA	TGTGCCAGCAGTGAATGGGCAGGCGGGGGAAAATCTGAAGCTTTCTTT	CASSEWAGGGKSEAFF
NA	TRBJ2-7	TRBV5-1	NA	TGCGCCAGCAGCTTGAATAGCCGTCTCTACGAGCAGTACTTC	CASSLNSRLYEQYF
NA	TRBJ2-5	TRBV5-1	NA	TGCGCCAGCAGCCCGGCGGTATCTAGTTTTCAAGAGACCCAGTACTTC	CASSPAVSSFQETQYF
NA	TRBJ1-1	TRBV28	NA	TGTGCCAGCAGTTTAGCCCAGATTCTCACTGAAGCTTTCTTT	CASSLAQILTEAFF
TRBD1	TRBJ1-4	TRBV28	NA	TGTGCCAGCAGTTTGGGCTCCGGGACAGGGGGCCGAAAACTGTTTTTT	CASSLGSGTGGRKLFF
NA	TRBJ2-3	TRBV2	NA	TGTGCCAGCACTTTGATGACTAGCACAGATACGCAGTATTTT	CASTLMTSTDTQYF
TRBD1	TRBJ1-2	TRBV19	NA	TGTGCCAGTAGTATGGCGGAACAGGGGGCCATTGGCTACACCTTC	CASSMAEQGAIGYTF
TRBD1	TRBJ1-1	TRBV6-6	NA	TGTGCCAGCGGACAGGGGGCAACTGAAGCTTTCTTT	CASGQGATEAFF
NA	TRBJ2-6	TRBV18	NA	TGTGCCAGCCGATCACAGGGCGATGGGTCTGGGGCCAACGTCCTGACTTTC	CASRSQGDGSGANVLTF
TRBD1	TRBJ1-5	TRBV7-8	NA	TGTGCCAGCAGCTTAGAGGGACAGGGCGACAATCAGCCCCAGCATTTT	CASSLEGQGDNQPQHF
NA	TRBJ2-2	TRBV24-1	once	TGTGCCACCAGTGAGCACAGGACCGGGGAGCTGTTTTTT	CATSEHRTGELFF